The TCR beta chain under discussion was sequenced for a study of blood T cell repertoires in COVID-19. Study at large: Whether acute or convalescent, the COVID-19 samples came from the United States, Italy and Spain. The cDNA or gDNA used as material had been derived from T cells, B-cell-depleted T cells, or PBMCs.

The germline V gene encodes CDR1 GTSNPN and CDR2 SVGIG (reference sequence). V gave up 3 bases and J gave up 0 bases, with 8 bases separating them. The CDR3 is made up of 13 amino acids. Sequenced by immunoSEQ multiplex PCR; TCRdb stores in-frame clones only, minus some. Among around 60,000 clones listed, around four fifths were seen once. The V and J genes are TRBV30 and TRBJ1-1; D call uncertain. The source material was peripheral blood. The sequence was collected from a woman at least 80 years old with acute or convalescent COVID-19. The DNA for the CDR3 is TGTGCCTGGAGCGCCGGGTTGAACACTGAAGCTTTCTTT. Translated, it gives CAWSAGLNTEAFF. The full variable domain, in which reference TRBV30 and TRBJ1-1 provide the parts outside the CDR3, is SQTIHQWPATLVQPVGSPLSLECTVEGTSNPNLYWYRQAAGRGLQLLFYSVGIGQISSEVPQNLSASRPQDRQFILSSKKLLLSDSGFYLCAWSAGLNTEAFFGQGTRLTVV.